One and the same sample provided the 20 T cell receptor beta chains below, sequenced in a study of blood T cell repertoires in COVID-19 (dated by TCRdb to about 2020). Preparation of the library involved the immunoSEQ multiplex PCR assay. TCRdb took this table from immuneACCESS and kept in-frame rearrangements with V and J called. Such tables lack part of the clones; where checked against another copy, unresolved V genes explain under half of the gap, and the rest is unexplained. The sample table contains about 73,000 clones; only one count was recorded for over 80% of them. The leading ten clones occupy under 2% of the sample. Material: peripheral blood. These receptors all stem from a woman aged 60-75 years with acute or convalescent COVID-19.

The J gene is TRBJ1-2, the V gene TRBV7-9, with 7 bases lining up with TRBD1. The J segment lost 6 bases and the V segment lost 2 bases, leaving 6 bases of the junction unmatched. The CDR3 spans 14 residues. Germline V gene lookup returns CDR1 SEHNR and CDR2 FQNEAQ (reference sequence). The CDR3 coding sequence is TGTGCCAGCAGCTTATCCCCAGGGGGGCATGGCTACACCTTC. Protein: CASSLSPGGHGYTF.

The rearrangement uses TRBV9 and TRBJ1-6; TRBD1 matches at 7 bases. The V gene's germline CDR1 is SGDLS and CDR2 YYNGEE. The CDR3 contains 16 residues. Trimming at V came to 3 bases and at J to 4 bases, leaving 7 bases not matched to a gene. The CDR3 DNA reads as TGTGCCAGCAGCGAGACAGGGTCGGGATATAATTCACCCCTCCACTTT. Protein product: CASSETGSGYNSPLHF.

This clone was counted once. The CDR3: CASSISLGTGWTF. The CDR3 DNA reads as TGTGCCAGTAGTATCTCTCTAGGGACAGGGTGGACCTTC. The chain recombines TRBV19 with TRBJ1-2; 9 positions match TRBD1. The V and J ends lost 3 bases and 14 bases, in that order; junction bases with no gene match: 10. The germline V gene has CDR1 LNHDA and CDR2 SQIVND (reference sequence). The CDR3 length is 13 residues.

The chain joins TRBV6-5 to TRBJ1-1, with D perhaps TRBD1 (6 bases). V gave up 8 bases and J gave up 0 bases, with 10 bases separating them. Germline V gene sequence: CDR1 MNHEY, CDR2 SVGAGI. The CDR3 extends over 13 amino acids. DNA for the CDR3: TGTGCCAGCCGGGACACAATGAACACTGAAGCTTTCTTT. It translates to CASRDTMNTEAFF.

The CDR3 region is CSVEALKQGGARTEAFF. The CDR3 region has the DNA TGCAGCGTTGAAGCCCTCAAGCAGGGGGGCGCGAGGACTGAAGCTTTCTTT. The chain has TRBV29-1 and TRBJ1-1, with TRBD1 identical over 7 bases. The V and J ends lost 1 base and 5 bases, in that order; junction bases with no gene match: 16. The length of the CDR3 is 17 residues. The V gene's germline CDR1 is SQVTM and CDR2 ANQGSEA.

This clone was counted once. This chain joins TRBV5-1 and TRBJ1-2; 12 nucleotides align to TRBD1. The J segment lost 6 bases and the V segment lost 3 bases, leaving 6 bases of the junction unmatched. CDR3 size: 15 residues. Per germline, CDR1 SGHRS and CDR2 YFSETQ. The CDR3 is CASSWRDRGRDGYTF. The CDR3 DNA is TGCGCCAGCAGCTGGAGGGACAGGGGGCGAGATGGCTACACCTTC.

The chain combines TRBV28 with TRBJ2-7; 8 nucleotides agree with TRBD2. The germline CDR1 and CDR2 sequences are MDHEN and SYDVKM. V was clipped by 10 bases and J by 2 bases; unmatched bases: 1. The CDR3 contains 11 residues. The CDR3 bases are TGTGCCACCGGGGGGGCCTACGAGCAGTACTTC. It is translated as CATGGAYEQYF.

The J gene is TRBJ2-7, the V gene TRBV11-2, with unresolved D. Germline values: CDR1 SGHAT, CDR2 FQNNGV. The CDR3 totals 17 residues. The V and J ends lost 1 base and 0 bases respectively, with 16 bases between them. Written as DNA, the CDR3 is TGTGCCAGCAGCTTAGGCACGTACGATCGTAGCTCCTACGAGCAGTACTTC. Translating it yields CASSLGTYDRSSYEQYF.

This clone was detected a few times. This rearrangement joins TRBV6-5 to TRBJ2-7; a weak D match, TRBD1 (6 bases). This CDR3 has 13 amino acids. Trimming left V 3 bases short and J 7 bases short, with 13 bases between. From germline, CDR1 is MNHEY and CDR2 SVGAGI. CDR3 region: CASSYHGGQEQYF. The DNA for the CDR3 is TGTGCCAGCAGTTATCATGGGGGCCAGGAGCAGTACTTC.

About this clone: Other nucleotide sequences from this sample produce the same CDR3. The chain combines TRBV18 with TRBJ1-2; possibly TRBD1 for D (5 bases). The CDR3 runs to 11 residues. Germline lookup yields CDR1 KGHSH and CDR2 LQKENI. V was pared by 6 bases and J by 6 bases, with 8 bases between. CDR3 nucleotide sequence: TGTGCCAGCTCTACGGGGGATGGCTACACCTTC. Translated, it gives CASSTGDGYTF.

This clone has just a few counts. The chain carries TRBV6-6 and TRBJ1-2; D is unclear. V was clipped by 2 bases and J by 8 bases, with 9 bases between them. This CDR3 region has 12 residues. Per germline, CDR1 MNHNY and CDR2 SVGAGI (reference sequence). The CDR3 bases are TGTGCCAGCAGTTACATCTACAGCGGCTACACCTTC. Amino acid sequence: CASSYIYSGYTF.

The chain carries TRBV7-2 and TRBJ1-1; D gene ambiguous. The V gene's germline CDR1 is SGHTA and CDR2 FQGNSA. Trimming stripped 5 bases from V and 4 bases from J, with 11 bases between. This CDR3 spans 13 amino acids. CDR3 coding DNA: TGTGCCAGCAGCCGTATAAGAGGCACTGAAGCTTTCTTT. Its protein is CASSRIRGTEAFF.

The CDR3 bases are TGTGCCAGCAGGGACAGGGGATCGGTGCGCTATGGCTACACCTTC. Amino acid sequence: CASRDRGSVRYGYTF. This rearrangement joins TRBV28 to TRBJ1-2, with 9 bases matching TRBD1. V shed 6 bases, J shed 4 bases, and the junction held 9 bases outside the gene matches. CDR3 size: 15 residues. Germline assignment: CDR1 MDHEN and CDR2 SYDVKM.

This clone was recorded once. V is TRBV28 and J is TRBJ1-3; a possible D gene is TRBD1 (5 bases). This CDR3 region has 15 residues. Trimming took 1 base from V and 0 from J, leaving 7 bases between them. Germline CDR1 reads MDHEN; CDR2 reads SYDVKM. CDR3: CASSLSGGSGNTIYF. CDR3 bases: TGTGCCAGCAGTTTATCGGGGGGCTCTGGAAACACCATATATTTT.

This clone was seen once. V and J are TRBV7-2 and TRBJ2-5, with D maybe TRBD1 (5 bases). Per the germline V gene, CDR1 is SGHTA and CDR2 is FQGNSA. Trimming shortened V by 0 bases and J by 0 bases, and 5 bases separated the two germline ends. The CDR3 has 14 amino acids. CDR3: CASSLAGHQETQYF. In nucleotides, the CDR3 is TGTGCCAGCAGCTTAGCGGGGCACCAAGAGACCCAGTACTTC.

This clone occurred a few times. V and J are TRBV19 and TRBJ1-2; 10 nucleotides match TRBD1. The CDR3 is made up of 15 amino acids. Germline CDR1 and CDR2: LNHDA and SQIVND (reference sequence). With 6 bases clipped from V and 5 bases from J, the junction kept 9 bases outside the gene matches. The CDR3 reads CASRQGQGRSYGYTF. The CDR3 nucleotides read TGTGCCAGTAGGCAGGGACAGGGGAGATCTTATGGCTACACCTTC.

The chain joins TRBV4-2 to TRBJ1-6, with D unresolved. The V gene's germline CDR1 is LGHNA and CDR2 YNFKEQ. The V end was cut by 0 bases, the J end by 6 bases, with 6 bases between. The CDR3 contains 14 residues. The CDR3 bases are TGTGCCAGCAGCCAAGATTCCCGTAATTCACCCCTCCACTTT. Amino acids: CASSQDSRNSPLHF.

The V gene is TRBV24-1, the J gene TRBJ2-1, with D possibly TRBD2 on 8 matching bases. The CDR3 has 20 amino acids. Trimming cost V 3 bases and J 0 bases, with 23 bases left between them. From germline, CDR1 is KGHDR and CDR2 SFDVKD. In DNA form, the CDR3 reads TGTGCCACCAGTGATCCGGCCAAAGGGCGGGGGGACAGCTCCTACAATGAGCAGTTCTTC. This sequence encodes CATSDPAKGRGDSSYNEQFF.

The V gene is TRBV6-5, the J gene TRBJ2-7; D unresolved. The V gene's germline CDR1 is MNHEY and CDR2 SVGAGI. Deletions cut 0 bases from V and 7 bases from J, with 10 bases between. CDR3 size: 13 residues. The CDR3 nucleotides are TGTGCCAGCAGTTACTCCGGGTCGCGGGAGCAGTACTTC. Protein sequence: CASSYSGSREQYF.

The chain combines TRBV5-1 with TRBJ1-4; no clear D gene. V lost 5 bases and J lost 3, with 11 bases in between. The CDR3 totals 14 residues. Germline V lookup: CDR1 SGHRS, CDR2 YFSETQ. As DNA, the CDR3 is TGCGCCAGCAGGGAGGGAGCAGCTAATGAAAAACTGTTTTTT. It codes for CASREGAANEKLFF.